This note documents a single TCR beta chain sequence. Antigen unknown. This record belongs to a study of cytomegalovirus exposure and HLA in healthy donors. Study summary: Among around 170 million T cells, an earlier analysis found 90 million to 130 million unique TCR beta sequences.

Germline loops: CDR1 SGHRS, CDR2 YFSETQ. Trimming cost V 0 bases and J 4 bases; bases outside gene matches: 6. The CDR3 consists of 15 residues. Broader study findings: Most subjects' HLA-A and HLA-B alleles were reportedly predicted from TCR beta sequences. What was likely a sequencing artifact was a cluster of highly shared sequence variants.

PCR primers comprised 60 Vbeta and 13 Jbeta primers. Under the authors' procedure: Unique TCR beta chains numbered roughly 84 million in a later analysis, with 10 million to 14 million shared. Generated by immunoSEQ multiplex PCR, the TCRdb table keeps only in-frame clones and is missing some. For V, J and clone size, that table is used; D and trimming come from the DNA. The sample lists roughly 84,000 clones; around three fifths were seen once. The sample was PBMCs. The rearrangement links TRBV5-1 to TRBJ2-5, with 7 nucleotides matching TRBD2. This receptor was identified in a woman in her thirties or forties in good health and CMV-seropositive. CDR3 sequence (DNA): TGCGCCAGCAGCTTGGTGACTAGCTTGCGAGAGACCCAGTACTTC. Translating it yields CASSLVTSLRETQYF.